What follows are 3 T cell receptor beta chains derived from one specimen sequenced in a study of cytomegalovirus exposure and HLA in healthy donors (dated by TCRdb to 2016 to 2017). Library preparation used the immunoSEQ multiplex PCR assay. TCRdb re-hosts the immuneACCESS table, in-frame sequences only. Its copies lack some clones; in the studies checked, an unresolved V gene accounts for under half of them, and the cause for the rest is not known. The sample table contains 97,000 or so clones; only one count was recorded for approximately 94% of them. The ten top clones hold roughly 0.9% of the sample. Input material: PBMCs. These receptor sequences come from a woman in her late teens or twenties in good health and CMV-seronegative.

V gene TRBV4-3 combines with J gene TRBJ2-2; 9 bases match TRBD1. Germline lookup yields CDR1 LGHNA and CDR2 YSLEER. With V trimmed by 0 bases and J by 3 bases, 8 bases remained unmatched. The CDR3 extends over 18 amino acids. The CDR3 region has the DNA TGCGCCAGCAGCCAAGATAATATACAGGGGGCGGACACCGGGGAGCTGTTTTTT. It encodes CASSQDNIQGADTGELFF.

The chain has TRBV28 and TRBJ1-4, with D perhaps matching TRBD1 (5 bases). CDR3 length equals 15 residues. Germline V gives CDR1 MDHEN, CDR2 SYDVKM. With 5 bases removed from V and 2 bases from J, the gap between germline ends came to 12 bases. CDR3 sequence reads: CASSLSQVTNEKLFF. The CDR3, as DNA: TGTGCCAGCAGTCTGTCACAGGTGACTAATGAAAAACTGTTTTTT.

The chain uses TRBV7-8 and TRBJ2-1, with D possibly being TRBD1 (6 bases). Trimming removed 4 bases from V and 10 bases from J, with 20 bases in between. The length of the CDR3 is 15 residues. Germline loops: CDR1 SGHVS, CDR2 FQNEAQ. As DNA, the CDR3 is TGTGCCAGCAGCTCGACCGGGACACCTTCCGGAGAGCAGTTCTTC. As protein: CASSSTGTPSGEQFF.